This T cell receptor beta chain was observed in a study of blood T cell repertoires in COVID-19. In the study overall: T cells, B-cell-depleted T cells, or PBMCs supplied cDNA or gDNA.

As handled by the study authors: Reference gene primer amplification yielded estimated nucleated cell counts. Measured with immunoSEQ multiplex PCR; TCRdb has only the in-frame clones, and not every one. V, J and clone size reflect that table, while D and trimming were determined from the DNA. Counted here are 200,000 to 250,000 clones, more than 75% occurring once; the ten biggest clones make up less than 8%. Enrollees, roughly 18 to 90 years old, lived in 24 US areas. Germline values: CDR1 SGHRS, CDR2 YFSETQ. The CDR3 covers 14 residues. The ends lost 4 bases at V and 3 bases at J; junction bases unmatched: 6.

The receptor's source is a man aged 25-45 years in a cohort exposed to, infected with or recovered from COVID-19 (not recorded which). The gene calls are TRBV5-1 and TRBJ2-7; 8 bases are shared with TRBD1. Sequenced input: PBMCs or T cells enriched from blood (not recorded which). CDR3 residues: CASSVGTGDYEQYF. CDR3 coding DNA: TGCGCCAGCAGCGTGGGGACAGGCGACTACGAGCAGTACTTC.